The source of this T cell receptor beta chain is a study of metastatic and nonmetastatic thyroid tumors. Study-level information: Malignant thyroid and benign thyroid patients provided blood and tumor or nodule tissue whose repertoires were compared. The study's findings and limits: The study reportedly found significantly higher TCR beta diversity in malignant thyroid tumors than benign nodules, in blood and tumor.

Trimming took off 5 bases at V and 7 bases at J, with 14 bases between the two ends. Germline CDR1 reads MNHNS; CDR2 reads SASEGT. This CDR3 has 13 amino acids. Authors' analysis steps: A distant-metastasis classifier for papillary thyroid cancer was built using CDR3 differences across clinicopathological groups. MiXCR was used by TCRdb to re-call the PCR reads. TCRdb assigned the V and J calls; the authors' analysis was not used. Of under 60,000 clones in the sample, around 21% were seen once. Nobody among the patients had been given any treatment before thyroid surgery. This clone was seen more than once but under ten times. The antigen remains undetermined.

Sequencing was done on a sample of blood. This clonotype was sampled from a male donor with papillary thyroid cancer or a benign thyroid nodule (not recorded which). Some clones in this sample may be carry-over from other donors' samples. The V gene is TRBV6-1, the J gene TRBJ1-1; D unclear. CDR3 DNA: TGTGCCAGCAGTCCCGGGTTCGTTATTGAAGCTTTCTTT. Translated: CASSPGFVIEAFF.